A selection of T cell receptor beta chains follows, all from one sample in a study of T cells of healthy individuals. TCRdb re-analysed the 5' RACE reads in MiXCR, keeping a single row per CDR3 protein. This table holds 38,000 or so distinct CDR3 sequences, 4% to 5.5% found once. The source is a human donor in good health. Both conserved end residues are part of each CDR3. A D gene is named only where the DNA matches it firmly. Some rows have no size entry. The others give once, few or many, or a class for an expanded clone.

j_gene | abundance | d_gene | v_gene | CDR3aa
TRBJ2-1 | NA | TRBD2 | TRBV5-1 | CASSFSGLAGNEQFF
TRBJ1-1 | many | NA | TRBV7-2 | CASSYPYTEAFF
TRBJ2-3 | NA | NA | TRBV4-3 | CASSQEPYSTDTQYF
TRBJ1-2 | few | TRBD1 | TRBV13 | CASSWDRGDYGYTF
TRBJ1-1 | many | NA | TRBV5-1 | CASSLWGNTEAFF
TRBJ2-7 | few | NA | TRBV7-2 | CASKYSQGGYEQYF
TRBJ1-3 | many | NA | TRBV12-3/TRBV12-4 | CASSFVPGLSNTIYF
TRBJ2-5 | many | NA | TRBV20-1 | CSSSGLQETQYF
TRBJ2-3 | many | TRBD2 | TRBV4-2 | CASSQGGLAGTDTQYF
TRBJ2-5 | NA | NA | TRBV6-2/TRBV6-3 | CASTTLETQYF
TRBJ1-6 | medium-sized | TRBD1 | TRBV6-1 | CASSDRDNSPLHF
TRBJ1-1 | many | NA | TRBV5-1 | CASSSRTDWTEAFF
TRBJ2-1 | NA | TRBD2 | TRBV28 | CASSPLGLAGGRYNEQFF
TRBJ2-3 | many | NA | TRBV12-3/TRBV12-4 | CASSFPGPTDTQYF
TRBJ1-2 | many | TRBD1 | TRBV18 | CASSPDRDYGYTF
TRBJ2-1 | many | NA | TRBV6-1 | CASSEAGSDNEQFF
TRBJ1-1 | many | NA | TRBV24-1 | CATRDQDGIEAFF
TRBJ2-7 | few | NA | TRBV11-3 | CASSGGAYEQYF
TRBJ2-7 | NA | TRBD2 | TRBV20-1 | CSASFSLSGLYEQYF
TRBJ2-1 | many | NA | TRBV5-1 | CASSLDSSSYNEQFF
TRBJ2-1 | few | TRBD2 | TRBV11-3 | CASSPLIAGDLEQFF
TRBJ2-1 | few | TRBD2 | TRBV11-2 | CASSTPLAGVYNEQFF
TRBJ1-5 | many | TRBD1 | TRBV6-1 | CASSERTGGGQPQHF
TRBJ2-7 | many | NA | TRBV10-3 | CAISYQGPREYEQYF
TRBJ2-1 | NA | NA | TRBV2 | CASSVSSFSYNERFF
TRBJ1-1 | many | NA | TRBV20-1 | CSARGAQGGDTEAFF
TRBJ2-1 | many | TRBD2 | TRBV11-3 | CASSSQTSGGYNEQFF
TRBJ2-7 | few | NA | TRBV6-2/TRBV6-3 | CASSYGQYEQYF
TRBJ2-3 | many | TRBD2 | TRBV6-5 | CASSPNGGAYDTQYF
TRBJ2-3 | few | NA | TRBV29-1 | CSVGGRTDLDTQYF
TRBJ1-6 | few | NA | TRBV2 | CASSSYGQNANSPLHF
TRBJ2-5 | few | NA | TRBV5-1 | CASSLALGQETQYF
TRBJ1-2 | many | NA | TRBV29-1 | CSVEWGYYGYTF
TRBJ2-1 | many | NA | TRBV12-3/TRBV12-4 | CASSLGTGPYNEQFF
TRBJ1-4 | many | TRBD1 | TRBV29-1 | CSVYSGTVKKLFF
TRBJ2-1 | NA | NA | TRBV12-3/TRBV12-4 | CASSLELDLNEQFF
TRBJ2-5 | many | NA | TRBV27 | CASRPPGEETQYF
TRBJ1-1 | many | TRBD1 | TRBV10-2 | CASTPTGGSGTEAFF
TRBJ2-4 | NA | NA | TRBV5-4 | CASSLEQGMSDIQYF
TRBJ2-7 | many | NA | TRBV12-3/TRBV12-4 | CASSFPGDGAYEQYF